Following are 21 T cell receptor beta chains from one sample sequenced in a study of blood T cells in healthy people across ages. Primers used in a second PCR of roughly 6 to 11 cycles were a sample-barcoded 5' primer and a J-beta primer mix. In TCRdb, the 5' RACE reads were re-called with MiXCR into one record per CDR3 protein. This sample has 550,000 to 750,000 distinct CDR3 sequences, with around a fifth found just once. What was sequenced was blood. All receptors derive from an older man in good health.

The sample holds a few counts of this clonotype. The rearrangement uses TRBV3-1 and TRBJ2-7, with D uncertain. From germline, CDR1 is LGHDT and CDR2 YNNKEL (reference sequence). This CDR3 has 12 amino acids. Trimming left V 1 base short and J 9 bases short, with 10 bases between. The CDR3 protein is CASSQAIGMQYF. The CDR3 region has the DNA TGTGCCAGCAGCCAAGCGATAGGGATGCAGTACTTC.

The chain has TRBV13 and TRBJ2-5, with a tentative D call TRBD2 (6 bases). The end of the DNA aligns better with TRBJ2-7, so the J call may be wrong. The CDR3 has 16 residues. CDR1 and CDR2 from the germline V gene are PRHDT and FYEKMQ (reference sequence). The CDR3 nucleotides read TGTGCCAGCACACTCGGGGGAGTAGAGTATAACTACGAGCAGTACTTC. Translation: CASTLGGVEYNYEQYF.

The CDR3 DNA reads as TGTGCCAGCTCACCCGGGACCGGCATTGGGAAACTGTTTTTT. Amino acid sequence: CASSPGTGIGKLFF. The V gene is TRBV18, the J gene TRBJ1-4; TRBD1 is a possible D gene (5 bases). The V end lost 3 bases, the J end lost 11 bases, and 16 bases lay between the germline ends. CDR1 and CDR2 (germline): KGHSH, LQKENI. The CDR3 extends over 14 amino acids.

In this sample, this clonotype turned up many times. CDR3 residues: CATKPGNQETQYF. The CDR3, as DNA: TGTGCCACTAAACCGGGTAACCAAGAGACCCAGTACTTC. The chain carries TRBV10-3 and TRBJ2-5, with D unclear. Germline CDR1 reads ENHRY; CDR2 reads SYGVKD. V lost 10 bases and J lost 0, with 12 bases in between. The CDR3 covers 13 residues.

This clonotype was seen a handful of times. The chain carries TRBV7-9 and TRBJ2-5; D is undetermined. V lost 5 bases to trimming and J lost 0 bases, with 16 bases between them. This CDR3 is 16 amino acids long. From germline, CDR1 is SEHNR and CDR2 FQNEAQ (reference sequence). CDR3 region: CASSLLRERYQETQYF. DNA of the CDR3: TGTGCCAGCAGCCTTCTTAGGGAAAGGTACCAAGAGACCCAGTACTTC.

This clonotype was detected a few times. The chain carries TRBV7-9 and TRBJ2-7, with D possibly matching TRBD1 (6 bases). The CDR3 totals 14 residues. The V end lost 1 base, the J end lost 5 bases, and 12 bases lay between the germline ends. Per germline, CDR1 SEHNR and CDR2 FQNEAQ (reference sequence). CDR3 nucleotide sequence: TGTGCCAGCAGCTTAGACTTTGGGGGCCACGAGCAGTACTTC. Residues: CASSLDFGGHEQYF.

This clonotype turned up a few times. This chain joins TRBV18 and TRBJ2-5; D not resolved. There are 14 residues in the CDR3. Germline-derived CDR1 and CDR2 are KGHSH and LQKENI. The germline V and J ends were trimmed by 0 bases and 1 base, with 6 bases remaining between them. Here the CDR3 reads CASSPPTLQETQYF. The CDR3 coding sequence is TGTGCCAGCTCACCACCGACGCTCCAAGAGACCCAGTACTTC.

The chain carries TRBV6-1 and TRBJ2-4, with TRBD1 as a possible D gene (5 bases). The CDR3 is 14 residues long. V shed 6 bases and J shed 2 bases, with 11 bases lying between them. Germline V gives CDR1 MNHNS, CDR2 SASEGT. CDR3 DNA sequence: TGTGCCAGCAGCACTCAGGGTACCAAAAACATTCAGTACTTC. It translates to CASSTQGTKNIQYF.

A few counts support this clonotype. CDR3 DNA sequence: TGTGCCAGCAGTTTCCTGACTAGCGGGAGTTTCCAAGAGACCCAGTACTTC. As protein: CASSFLTSGSFQETQYF. The rearrangement uses TRBV28 and TRBJ2-5, with 12 bases identical to TRBD2. CDR1 MDHEN and CDR2 SYDVKM come from the germline V gene. The CDR3 contains 17 residues. Trimming took 3 bases from V and 1 from J; bases not matched to a gene: 6.

This clonotype was observed many times. The rearrangement uses TRBV7-9 and TRBJ1-4; 8 nucleotides agree with TRBD1. There are 14 residues in the CDR3. Losses at the gene ends were 5 bases for V and 8 bases for J; bases not matched to a gene: 7. From germline, CDR1 is SEHNR and CDR2 FQNEAQ (reference sequence). The CDR3 reads CASSLDRGGEKLFF. The CDR3 DNA reads as TGTGCCAGCAGCCTCGACAGGGGTGGGGAAAAACTGTTTTTT.

This clonotype was seen only a few times. V gene TRBV7-8 combines with J gene TRBJ2-3, with D possibly matching TRBD2 (6 bases). Trimming pared 1 base from V and 1 base from J, leaving 12 bases between. CDR3 length: 16 residues. Germline CDR1 SGHVS, CDR2 FQNEAQ. This chain's CDR3 is CASSLVVREGTDTQYF. The DNA of the CDR3 is TGTGCCAGCAGCTTAGTGGTGAGGGAGGGCACAGATACGCAGTATTTT.

A few counts support this clonotype. This sequence joins TRBV11-3 and TRBJ2-1, with 10 nucleotides matching TRBD2. The CDR3 is 17 residues long. Trimming removed 4 bases from V and 4 bases from J; junction bases left unmatched: 10. The germline V gene has CDR1 SGHNT and CDR2 YENEEA. The CDR3, as DNA: TGTGCCAGCAGCTCGGGTTCTAGCGGGAGTTTGTACAATGAGCAGTTCTTC. This gives the protein CASSSGSSGSLYNEQFF.

The J gene is TRBJ2-6, the V gene TRBV5-1, with D possibly TRBD1 on 6 matching bases. There are 14 residues in the CDR3. CDR1 and CDR2 from the germline V gene are SGHRS and YFSETQ. V lost 5 bases and J lost 8, with 14 bases in between. The CDR3 coding sequence is TGCGCCAGCAGGGAAGACAGGTTTACCAACGTCCTGACTTTC. Translated: CASREDRFTNVLTF.

In its sample, this clonotype was seen a few times. The V gene is TRBV6-5, the J gene TRBJ1-4, with D uncertain. Germline V lookup: CDR1 MNHEY, CDR2 SVGAGI. This CDR3 is built from 13 residues. The V and J ends lost 0 bases and 4 bases respectively, with 3 bases between them. The CDR3, as DNA: TGTGCCAGCAGTTACTCTTATAATGAAAAACTGTTTTTT. Translating gives CASSYSYNEKLFF.

This clonotype was seen a few times. The chain carries TRBV7-8 and TRBJ2-4; D unresolved. V was clipped by 0 bases and J by 8 bases, with 20 bases between them. Per the germline V gene, CDR1 is SGHVS and CDR2 is FQNEAQ. CDR3 size: 17 residues. The DNA for the CDR3 is TGTGCCAGCAGCTTAGCCTCGGCTAGTAGTAGGTGGGACATTCAGTACTTC. Protein product: CASSLASASSRWDIQYF. The full variable domain, rest sourced from reference TRBV7-8 and TRBJ2-4, is GAGVSQSPRYKVAKRGQDVALRCDPISGHVSLFWYQQALGQGPEFLTYFQNEAQLDKSGLPSDRFFAERPEGSVSTLKIQRTQQEDSAVYLCASSLASASSRWDIQYFGAGTRLSVL.

The chain is built from TRBV28 and TRBJ2-7; possible D gene TRBD1, 5 bases. CDR1 MDHEN and CDR2 SYDVKM come from the germline V gene. V was clipped by 1 base and J by 4 bases, with 11 bases between them. The CDR3 consists of 14 residues. The CDR3 protein is CASSLSFGAYEQYF. CDR3 bases: TGTGCCAGCAGTTTATCCTTTGGGGCGTACGAGCAGTACTTC.

The chain combines TRBV9 with TRBJ1-3; D not certain. V was clipped by 4 bases and J by 0 bases, with 11 bases between them. The CDR3 is made up of 15 amino acids. Germline-derived CDR1 and CDR2 are SGDLS and YYNGEE. The CDR3: CASSHGAASGNTIYF. In DNA, the CDR3 is TGTGCCAGCAGCCATGGTGCCGCCTCTGGAAACACCATATATTTT.

This clonotype was seen more than once but under ten times. The chain joins TRBV7-3 to TRBJ1-4; D is ambiguous. CDR1 and CDR2 from the germline V gene are SGHTA and FQGTGA. This CDR3 contains 17 residues. Between the trimmed V and J ends, which lost 3 bases and 0 bases, there was a span of 14 bases. The CDR3 DNA follows: TGTGCCAGCAGCTTTAGAACAGCGCTTACAACTAATGAAAAACTGTTTTTT. Translated, it gives CASSFRTALTTNEKLFF.

The rearrangement uses TRBV20-1 and TRBJ2-1; TRBD1 agrees at 10 bases. This CDR3 spans 13 amino acids. Germline values: CDR1 DFQATT, CDR2 SNEGSKA (reference sequence). J lost 1 base, V lost 8 bases, and 2 bases had no gene match. The chain's CDR3 is CSPGQGSYNEQFF. The CDR3 DNA reads TGCAGTCCGGGACAGGGGTCCTACAATGAGCAGTTCTTC.

This clonotype has a handful of counts. The chain couples TRBV7-2 to TRBJ2-5, with a tentative D call TRBD2 (6 bases). The J call could be wrong; TRBJ2-7 is a better fit for the DNA end. CDR3 length equals 13 residues. Germline V gene sequence: CDR1 SGHTA, CDR2 FQGNSA. CDR3 protein: CASSPGTQYEQYF. CDR3 bases: TGTGCCAGCAGCCCCGGGACTCAGTACGAGCAGTACTTC.

The V gene is TRBV9, the J gene TRBJ2-5, with D perhaps TRBD2 (6 bases). From germline, CDR1 is SGDLS and CDR2 YYNGEE. The V and J ends lost 0 bases and 4 bases respectively, with 13 bases between them. The CDR3 runs 15 residues. The CDR3 is CASSVGLALGETQYF. The DNA for the CDR3 is TGTGCCAGCAGCGTAGGGCTAGCGTTGGGAGAGACCCAGTACTTC. Complete variable domain (other parts from reference TRBV9 and TRBJ2-5): DSGVTQTPKHLITATGQRVTLRCSPRSGDLSVYWYQQSLDQGLQFLIQYYNGEERAKGNILERFSAQQFPDLHSELNLSSLELGDSALYFCASSVGLALGETQYFGPGTRLLVL.